This is a list of T cell receptor beta chains from one sample in a study of blood T cells in healthy people across ages. A single record per CDR3 protein comes from TCRdb applying MiXCR to the 5' RACE reads. The sample includes just under 750,000 distinct CDR3 sequences, 22% of them seen just once. Sequenced: blood. These receptors all come from a man aged 70 or older in good health. The CDR3 runs from the conserved cysteine through the conserved F or W. Each record gives: J gene, D gene, clone size, V gene, CDR3 protein, CDR3 DNA. A D gene is named only where the DNA matches it firmly. A row's size may be missing; if present it is once, few, many or a size class.

TRBJ2-4 TRBD2 NA TRBV20-1 CSASNPAGDKNIQYF TGCAGTGCTAGTAATCCGGCGGGAGACAAAAACATTCAGTACTTC
TRBJ2-1 NA NA TRBV6-2/TRBV6-3 CASSSTRGNEQFF TGTGCCAGCAGTTCCACTAGGGGGAATGAGCAGTTCTTC
TRBJ2-3 NA few TRBV29-1 CSVEGVTDTQYF TGCAGCGTCGAAGGGGTCACAGATACGCAGTATTTT
TRBJ1-1 TRBD1 NA TRBV19 CASSGQGDTEAFF TGTGCCAGCTCGGGACAGGGGGACACTGAAGCTTTCTTT
TRBJ2-4 NA few TRBV7-9 CASSQVMLAKYF TGTGCCAGCAGTCAAGTAATGCTAGCTAAGTACTTC
TRBJ1-5 NA NA TRBV14 CASSGDREPQHF TGTGCCAGCAGCGGGGACCGCGAGCCCCAGCATTTT
TRBJ2-3 TRBD1 NA TRBV24-1 CATSDSGQGATDTQYF TGTGCCACCAGTGACTCGGGACAGGGGGCAACAGATACGCAGTATTTT
TRBJ2-7 TRBD2 NA TRBV24-1 CATSDVAAGGTYEQYF TGTGCCACCAGTGATGTCGCAGCGGGGGGTACCTACGAGCAGTACTTC
TRBJ1-4 TRBD1 NA TRBV5-1 CASSLQGASNEKLFF TGCGCCAGCAGCTTACAGGGGGCGAGCAATGAAAAACTGTTTTTT
TRBJ1-4 NA NA TRBV7-9 CASSYQGAGEKLFF TGTGCCAGCAGCTATCAAGGCGCGGGTGAAAAACTGTTTTTT
TRBJ2-1 NA few TRBV12-3/TRBV12-4 CASSSRIINEQFF TGTGCCAGCAGCTCCCGAATCATAAATGAGCAGTTCTTC
TRBJ1-1 NA NA TRBV14 CASSLTMLRGTEAFF TGTGCCAGCAGCCTGACAATGCTCCGGGGAACTGAAGCTTTCTTT
TRBJ1-4 TRBD1 NA TRBV5-1 CASSPRARGGEKLFF TGCGCCAGCAGCCCGAGGGCCAGGGGGGGCGAAAAACTGTTTTTT
TRBJ2-6 NA few TRBV11-2 CASSLTDSGANVLTF TGTGCCAGCAGCTTAACGGATTCTGGGGCCAACGTCCTGACTTTC
TRBJ2-2 NA few TRBV6-1 CASSDLQGMGTGELFF TGTGCCAGCAGCGATTTACAGGGAATGGGCACCGGGGAGCTGTTTTTT
TRBJ2-7 NA few TRBV7-9 CASSFGTTEQYF TGTGCCAGCAGCTTCGGGACAACCGAGCAGTACTTC
TRBJ1-2 NA NA TRBV29-1 CSVDGLNYGYTF TGCAGCGTAGATGGACTTAACTATGGCTACACCTTC
TRBJ2-1 TRBD1 NA TRBV19 CASSIANGQAKQFF TGTGCCAGTAGTATAGCCAACGGACAGGCTAAGCAGTTCTTC
TRBJ2-4 TRBD1 NA TRBV12-3/TRBV12-4 CASSLGGTARLYIQYF TGTGCCAGCAGTTTAGGGGGGACAGCTCGTTTGTACATTCAGTACTTC
TRBJ2-5 TRBD2 few TRBV20-1 CSASSSGGAETQYF TGCAGTGCTAGCTCTAGCGGGGGGGCCGAGACCCAGTACTTC
TRBJ2-3 TRBD2 few TRBV13 CASSFTGTNTDTQYF TGTGCCAGCAGCTTCACCGGGACTAACACAGATACGCAGTATTTT
TRBJ2-5 NA NA TRBV29-1 CSVVQRNSQETQYF TGCAGCGTTGTACAGAGAAATAGTCAAGAGACCCAGTACTTC
TRBJ1-2 NA NA TRBV12-3/TRBV12-4 CATKGSDNYGYTF TGTGCCACCAAGGGGTCAGATAACTATGGCTACACCTTC
TRBJ2-1 NA NA TRBV5-1 CASSLVVSGNNEQFF TGCGCCAGCAGCTTGGTTGTTAGCGGAAACAATGAGCAGTTCTTC
TRBJ2-4 NA many TRBV29-1 CSVEGSDAADIQYF TGCAGCGTTGAAGGCTCAGACGCCGCGGACATTCAGTACTTC
TRBJ2-1 NA few TRBV20-1 CSARDISRPGVYNEQFF TGCAGTGCTAGAGATATTAGCAGACCAGGAGTCTACAATGAGCAGTTCTTC
TRBJ2-6 NA NA TRBV6-6 CASSYSSPSSGANVLTF TGTGCCAGCAGTTACTCGAGTCCCAGCTCTGGGGCCAACGTCCTGACTTTC
TRBJ1-5 NA NA TRBV11-3 CASSASGNQPQHF TGTGCCAGCAGCGCCTCGGGGAATCAGCCCCAGCATTTT
TRBJ2-1 NA NA TRBV3-1 CASSLVREQFF TGTGCCAGCAGCCTCGTTAGGGAGCAGTTCTTC
TRBJ2-3 NA many TRBV9 CASSVRASVTDTQYF TGTGCCAGCAGCGTAAGGGCTAGCGTTACAGATACGCAGTATTTT
TRBJ1-1 NA NA TRBV7-2 CASSLANQGHTEAFF TGTGCCAGCAGCTTAGCGAACCAGGGGCACACTGAAGCTTTCTTT
TRBJ2-7 TRBD2 NA TRBV12-3/TRBV12-4 CASSAGDSYEQYF TGTGCCAGCAGTGCGGGAGACTCCTACGAGCAGTACTTC
TRBJ1-6 NA few TRBV7-8 CASSLAVASWGALHF TGTGCCAGCAGCCTAGCAGTGGCATCTTGGGGGGCCCTCCACTTT
TRBJ2-5 NA NA TRBV13 CASSLVGPRGATETQYF TGTGCCAGCAGCTTAGTGGGGCCAAGGGGGGCCACGGAGACCCAGTACTTC
TRBJ2-1 TRBD2 few TRBV20-1 CSASSLAGALGYEQFF TGCAGTGCTAGCTCACTAGCGGGGGCCCTAGGCTATGAGCAGTTCTTC
TRBJ1-4 NA NA TRBV29-1 CSVQENDGEKLFF TGCAGCGTTCAGGAGAATGACGGGGAAAAACTGTTTTTT
TRBJ2-3 TRBD2 few TRBV6-5 CASAVGRGGTSTDTQYF TGTGCCAGCGCGGTGGGGCGGGGGGGAACTAGCACAGATACGCAGTATTTT
TRBJ2-3 NA few TRBV14 CASSPLGRGTDTQYF TGTGCCAGCAGCCCCCTCGGGCGAGGCACAGATACGCAGTATTTT
TRBJ1-1 NA NA TRBV5-1 CASSLRAGQLNTEAFF TGCGCCAGCAGCTTGAGGGCGGGACAATTGAACACTGAAGCTTTCTTT